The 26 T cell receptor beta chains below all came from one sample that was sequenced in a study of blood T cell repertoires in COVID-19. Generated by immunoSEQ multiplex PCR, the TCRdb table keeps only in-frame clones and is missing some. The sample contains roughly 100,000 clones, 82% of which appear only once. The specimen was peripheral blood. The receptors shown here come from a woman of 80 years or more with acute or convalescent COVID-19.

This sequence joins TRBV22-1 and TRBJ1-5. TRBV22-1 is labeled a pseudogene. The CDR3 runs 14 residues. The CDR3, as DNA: TGTCCTGGGAGCGCCCTACGGGGGGGGGCGCCCCAGCATTTT. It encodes CPGSALRGGAPQHF.

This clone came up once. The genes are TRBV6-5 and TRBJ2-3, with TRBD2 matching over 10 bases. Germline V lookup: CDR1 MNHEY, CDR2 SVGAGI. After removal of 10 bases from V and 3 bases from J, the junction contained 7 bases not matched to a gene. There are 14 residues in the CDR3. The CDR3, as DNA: TGTGCCACCAGGACTAGCGGTTGGACAGATACGCAGTATTTT. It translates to CATRTSGWTDTQYF.

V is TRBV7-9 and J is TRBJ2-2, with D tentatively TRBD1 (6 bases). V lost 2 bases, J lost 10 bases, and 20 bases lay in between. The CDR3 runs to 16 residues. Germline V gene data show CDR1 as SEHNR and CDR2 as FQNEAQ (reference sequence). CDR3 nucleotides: TGTGCCAGCAGCTTACGATTCGGACAGTTTCCCGAGGAGCTGTTTTTT. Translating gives CASSLRFGQFPEELFF.

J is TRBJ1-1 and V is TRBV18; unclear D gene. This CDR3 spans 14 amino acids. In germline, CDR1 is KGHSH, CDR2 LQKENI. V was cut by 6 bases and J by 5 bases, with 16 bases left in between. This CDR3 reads CASSQIDRGTEAFF. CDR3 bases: TGTGCCAGCTCGCAAATTGATAGAGGAACTGAAGCTTTCTTT. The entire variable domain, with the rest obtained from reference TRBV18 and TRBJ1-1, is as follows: NAGVMQNPRHLVRRRGQEARLRCSPMKGHSHVYWYRQLPEEGLKFMVYLQKENIIDESGMPKERFSAEFPKEGPSILRIQQVVRGDSAAYFCASSQIDRGTEAFFGQGTRLTVV.

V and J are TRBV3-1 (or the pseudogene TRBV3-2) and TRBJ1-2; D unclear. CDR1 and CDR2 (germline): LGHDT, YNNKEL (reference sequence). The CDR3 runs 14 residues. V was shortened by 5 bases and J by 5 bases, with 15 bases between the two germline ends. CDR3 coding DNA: TGTGCCAGCAGCGGGATGGGAGGGAGGTATGGCTACACCTTC. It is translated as CASSGMGGRYGYTF.

CDR3 amino acids: CASSLVGGISTDTQYF. CDR3 nucleotides: TGTGCCAGCAGCTTAGTCGGGGGAATCAGCACAGATACGCAGTATTTT. The V call is TRBV11-2, the J call TRBJ2-3, with D tentatively TRBD2 (6 bases). There are 16 residues in the CDR3. The V gene's germline CDR1 is SGHAT and CDR2 FQNNGV. Deletions cut 1 base from V and 0 bases from J, with 11 bases between.

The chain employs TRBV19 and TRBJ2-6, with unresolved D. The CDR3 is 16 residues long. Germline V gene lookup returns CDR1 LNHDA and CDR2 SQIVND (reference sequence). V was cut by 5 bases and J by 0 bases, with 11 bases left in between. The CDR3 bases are TGTGCCAGTAGTGGGCAGGCTCTCTCTGGGGCCAACGTCCTGACTTTC. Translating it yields CASSGQALSGANVLTF. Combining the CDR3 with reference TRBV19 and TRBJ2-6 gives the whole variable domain DGGITQSPKYLFRKEGQNVTLSCEQNLNHDAMYWYRQDPGQGLRLIYYSQIVNDFQKGDIAEGYSVSREKKESFPLTVTSAQKNPTAFYLCASSGQALSGANVLTFGAGSRLTVL.

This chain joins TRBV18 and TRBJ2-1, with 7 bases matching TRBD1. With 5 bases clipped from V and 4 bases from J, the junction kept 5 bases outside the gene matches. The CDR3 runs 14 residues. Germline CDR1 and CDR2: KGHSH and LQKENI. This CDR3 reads CASSGQGDYNEQFF. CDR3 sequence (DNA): TGTGCCAGCTCAGGGCAGGGGGATTACAATGAGCAGTTCTTC.

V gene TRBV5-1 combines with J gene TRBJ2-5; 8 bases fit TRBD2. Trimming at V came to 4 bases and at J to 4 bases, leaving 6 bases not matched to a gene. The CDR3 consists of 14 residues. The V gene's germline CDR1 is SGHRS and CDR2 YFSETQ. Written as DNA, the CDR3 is TGCGCCAGCAGCACAGCGGGAGTCACAGAGACCCAGTACTTC. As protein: CASSTAGVTETQYF.

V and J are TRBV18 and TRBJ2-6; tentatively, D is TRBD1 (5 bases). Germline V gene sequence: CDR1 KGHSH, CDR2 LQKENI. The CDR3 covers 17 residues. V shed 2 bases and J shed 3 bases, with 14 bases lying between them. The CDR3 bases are TGTGCCAGCTCACCAGAACAGGTGGGGTATGGGGCCAACGTCCTGACTTTC. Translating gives CASSPEQVGYGANVLTF.

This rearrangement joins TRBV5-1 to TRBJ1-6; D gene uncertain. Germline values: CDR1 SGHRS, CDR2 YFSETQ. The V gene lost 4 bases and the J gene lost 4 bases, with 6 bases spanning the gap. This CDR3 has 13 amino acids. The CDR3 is CASSLSYNSPLHF. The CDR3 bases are TGCGCCAGCAGCCTTTCTTATAATTCACCCCTCCACTTT.

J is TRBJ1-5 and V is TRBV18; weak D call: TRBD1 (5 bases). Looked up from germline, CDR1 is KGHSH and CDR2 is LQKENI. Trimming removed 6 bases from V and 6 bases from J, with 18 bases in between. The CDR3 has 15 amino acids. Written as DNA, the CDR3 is TGTGCCAGCTCGGGTGGGGGGGTCGGCGGTCAGCCCCAGCATTTT. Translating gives CASSGGGVGGQPQHF.

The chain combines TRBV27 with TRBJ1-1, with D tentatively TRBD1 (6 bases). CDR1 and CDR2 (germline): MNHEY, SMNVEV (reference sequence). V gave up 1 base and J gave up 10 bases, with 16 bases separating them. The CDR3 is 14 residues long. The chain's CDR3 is CASSLWATGSGAFF. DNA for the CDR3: TGTGCCAGCAGTTTATGGGCCACAGGGAGTGGAGCTTTCTTT.

The CDR3 loop is CASSLSRGQGEKLFF. The DNA of the CDR3 is TGTGCCAGCAGTTTATCGCGGGGGCAGGGGGAAAAACTGTTTTTT. The chain is built from TRBV28 and TRBJ1-4, with D tentatively TRBD1 (6 bases). Germline V gives CDR1 MDHEN, CDR2 SYDVKM. This CDR3 has 15 amino acids. The germline V and J ends were trimmed by 1 base and 8 bases, with 14 bases remaining between them.

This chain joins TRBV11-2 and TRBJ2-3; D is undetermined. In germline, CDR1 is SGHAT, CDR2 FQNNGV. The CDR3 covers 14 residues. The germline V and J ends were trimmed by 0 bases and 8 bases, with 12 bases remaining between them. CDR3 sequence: CASSLDPGTGTQYF. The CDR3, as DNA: TGTGCCAGCAGCTTAGATCCGGGTACGGGTACGCAGTATTTT.

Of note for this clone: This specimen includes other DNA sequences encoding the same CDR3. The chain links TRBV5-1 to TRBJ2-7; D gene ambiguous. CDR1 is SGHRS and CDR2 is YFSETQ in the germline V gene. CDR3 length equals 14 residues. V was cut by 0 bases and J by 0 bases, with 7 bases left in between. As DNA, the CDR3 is TGCGCCAGCAGCTTGGAAAGCCGCTCCTACGAGCAGTACTTC. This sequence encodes CASSLESRSYEQYF.

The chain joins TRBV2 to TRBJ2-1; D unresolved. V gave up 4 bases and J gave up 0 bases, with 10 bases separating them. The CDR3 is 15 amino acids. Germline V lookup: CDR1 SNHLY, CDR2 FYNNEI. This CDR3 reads CASSVTESSYNEQFF. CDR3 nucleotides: TGTGCCAGCAGTGTAACGGAGAGCTCCTACAATGAGCAGTTCTTC.

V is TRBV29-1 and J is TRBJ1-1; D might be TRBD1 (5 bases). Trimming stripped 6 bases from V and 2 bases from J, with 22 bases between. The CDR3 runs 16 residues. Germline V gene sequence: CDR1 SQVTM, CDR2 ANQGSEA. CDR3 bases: TGCAGCGTCGCCGGTCATACCAGTGGGGCAAACACTGAAGCTTTCTTT. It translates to CSVAGHTSGANTEAFF.

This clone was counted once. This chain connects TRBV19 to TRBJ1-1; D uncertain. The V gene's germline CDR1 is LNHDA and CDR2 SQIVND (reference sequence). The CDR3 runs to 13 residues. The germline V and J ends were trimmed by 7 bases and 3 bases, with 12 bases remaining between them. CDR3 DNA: TGTGCCAGTAAGGAGGGCGCCTACACTGAAGCTTTCTTT. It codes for CASKEGAYTEAFF.

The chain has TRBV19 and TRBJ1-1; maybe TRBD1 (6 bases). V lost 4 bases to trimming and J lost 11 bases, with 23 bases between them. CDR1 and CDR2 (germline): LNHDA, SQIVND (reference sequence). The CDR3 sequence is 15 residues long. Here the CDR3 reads CASSNRQAGGVRAFF. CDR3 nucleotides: TGTGCCAGTAGTAATAGACAGGCGGGGGGGGTTAGGGCTTTCTTT.

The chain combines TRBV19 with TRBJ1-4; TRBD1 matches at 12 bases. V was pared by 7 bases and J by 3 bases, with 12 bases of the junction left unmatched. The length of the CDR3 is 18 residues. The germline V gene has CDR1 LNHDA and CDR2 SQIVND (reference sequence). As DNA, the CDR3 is TGTGCCAGTAAATCCGGGACAGGGGGCGCCGGGGCTAATGAAAAACTGTTTTTT. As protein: CASKSGTGGAGANEKLFF. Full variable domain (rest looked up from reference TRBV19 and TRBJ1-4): DGGITQSPKYLFRKEGQNVTLSCEQNLNHDAMYWYRQDPGQGLRLIYYSQIVNDFQKGDIAEGYSVSREKKESFPLTVTSAQKNPTAFYLCASKSGTGGAGANEKLFFGSGTQLSVL.

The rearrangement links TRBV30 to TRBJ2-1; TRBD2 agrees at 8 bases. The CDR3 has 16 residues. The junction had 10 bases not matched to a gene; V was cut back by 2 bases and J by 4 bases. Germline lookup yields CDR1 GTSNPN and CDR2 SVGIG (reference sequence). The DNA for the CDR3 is TGTGCCTGGAGTAAAGGGACTAGTCAAGCTTACAATGAGCAGTTCTTC. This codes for CAWSKGTSQAYNEQFF.

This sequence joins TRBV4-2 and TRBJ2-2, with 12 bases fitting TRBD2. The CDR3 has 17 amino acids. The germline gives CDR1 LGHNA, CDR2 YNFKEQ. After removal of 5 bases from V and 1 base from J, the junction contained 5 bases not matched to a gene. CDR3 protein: CASSSRLAGVNTGELFF. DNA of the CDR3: TGTGCCAGCAGCTCTCGACTAGCGGGAGTGAACACCGGGGAGCTGTTTTTT.

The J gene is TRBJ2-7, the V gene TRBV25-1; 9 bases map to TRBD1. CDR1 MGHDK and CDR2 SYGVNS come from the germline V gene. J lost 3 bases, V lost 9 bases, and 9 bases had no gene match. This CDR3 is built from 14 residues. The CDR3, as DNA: TGTGCCAGTCCCGCCGGACAGGGGATCTACGAGCAGTACTTC. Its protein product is CASPAGQGIYEQYF.

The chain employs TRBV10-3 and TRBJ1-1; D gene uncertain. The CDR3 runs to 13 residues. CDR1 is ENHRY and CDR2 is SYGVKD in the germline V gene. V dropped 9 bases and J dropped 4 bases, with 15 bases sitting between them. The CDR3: CAIEESSGTEAFF. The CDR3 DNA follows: TGTGCCATAGAAGAAAGTTCGGGCACTGAAGCTTTCTTT.

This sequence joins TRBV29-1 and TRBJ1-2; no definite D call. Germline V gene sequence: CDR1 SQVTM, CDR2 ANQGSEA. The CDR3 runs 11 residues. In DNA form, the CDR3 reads TGCACCGCATTAGCTAACTATGGCTACACCTTC. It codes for CTALANYGYTF.